The entry that follows covers one T cell receptor beta chain sequence. This entry comes from a study of blood T cell repertoires in COVID-19. For the study at large: The origin of the acute and convalescent COVID-19 samples was the United States, Italy and Spain. PBMCs, B-cell-depleted T cells, or T cells were the source of the cDNA or gDNA that made up the material.

In the study's own analysis: The assay estimated nucleated cells by amplifying reference gene primers. The method was immunoSEQ multiplex PCR; TCRdb's version includes in-frame clones alone and lacks a portion of them. V and J calls and clone size come straight from that table; D and trimming were deduced from the DNA. The sample holds 140,000 to 150,000 clones, approximately 80% seen once. J lost 8 bases, V lost 2 bases, and 9 bases had no gene match. The CDR3 length is 15 residues. Germline CDR1 reads MNHEY; CDR2 reads SVGAGI. The specimen was peripheral blood. The TCR was taken from a human donor in a cohort sampled during active COVID-19. This chain connects TRBV6-5 to TRBJ2-1; TRBD2 aligns across 7 bases. This CDR3 is CASSYGRGSQDEQFF. In DNA, the CDR3 is TGTGCCAGCAGTTACGGCCGCGGGAGTCAGGATGAGCAGTTCTTC.